This T cell receptor (beta chain) is drawn from a study of CD8+ T cells in alopecia areata. Points on this clone: Its antigen remains unidentified.

Treatment meaning: oral pan-JAK inhibitor, 5-10 mg twice daily. PBMCs were stained for CD3, CD4 and CD8, and CD4+ and CD8+ T cells were sorted. Study-level results: Tofacitinib produced a significant decrease in scalp clonality and in expanded CD8+ clones among the top 100. Compared with normal scalp, lesional scalp had higher clonality and more expanded CD8+ clones.

Reverse transcription of extracted RNA yielded cDNA, which provided the sequencing template. The table came from immunoSEQ multiplex PCR; TCRdb's copy has only in-frame clones and leaves some out. The sample consists of 250,000 to 300,000 clones, 55% to 70% of them appearing once. The CDR3 loop spans 14 amino acids. The germline V gene encodes CDR1 GTSNPN and CDR2 SVGIG (reference sequence). V gave up 6 bases and J gave up 7 bases; unmatched junction bases: 11. The origin of this receptor is a human donor with alopecia areata. The chain links TRBV30 to TRBJ1-2; 10 nucleotides line up with TRBD1. Here the sequenced sample was CD4+ T cells sorted from blood, taken at week 24, from a patient treated with tofacitinib. CDR3 nucleotide sequence: TGTGCCTGCCAAAAAGTCCGGGACAGGGGTGGCTACACCTTC. Its translation: CACQKVRDRGGYTF.